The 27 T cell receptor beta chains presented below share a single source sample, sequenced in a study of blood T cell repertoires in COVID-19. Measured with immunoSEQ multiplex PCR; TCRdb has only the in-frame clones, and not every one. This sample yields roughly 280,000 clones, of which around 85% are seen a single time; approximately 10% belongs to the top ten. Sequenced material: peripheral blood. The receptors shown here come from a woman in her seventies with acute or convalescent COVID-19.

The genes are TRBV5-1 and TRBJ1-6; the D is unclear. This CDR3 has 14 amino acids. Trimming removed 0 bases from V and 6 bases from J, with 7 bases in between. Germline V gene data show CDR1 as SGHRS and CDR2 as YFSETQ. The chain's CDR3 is CASSLVQVNSPLHF. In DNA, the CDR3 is TGCGCCAGCAGCTTGGTTCAGGTTAATTCACCCCTCCACTTT.

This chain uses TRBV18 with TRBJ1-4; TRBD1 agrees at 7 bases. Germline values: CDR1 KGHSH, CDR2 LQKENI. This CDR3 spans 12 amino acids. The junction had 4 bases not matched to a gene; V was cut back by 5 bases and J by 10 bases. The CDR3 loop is CASSGQDPKLFF. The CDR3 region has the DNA TGTGCCAGCTCAGGACAGGACCCAAAACTGTTTTTT.

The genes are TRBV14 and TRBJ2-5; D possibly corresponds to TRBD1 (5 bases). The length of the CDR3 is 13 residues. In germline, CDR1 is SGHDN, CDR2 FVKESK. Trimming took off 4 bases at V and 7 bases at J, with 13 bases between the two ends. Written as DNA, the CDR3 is TGTGCCAGCAGCCCCGTAGGGGAAGGGACCCAGTACTTC. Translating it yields CASSPVGEGTQYF.

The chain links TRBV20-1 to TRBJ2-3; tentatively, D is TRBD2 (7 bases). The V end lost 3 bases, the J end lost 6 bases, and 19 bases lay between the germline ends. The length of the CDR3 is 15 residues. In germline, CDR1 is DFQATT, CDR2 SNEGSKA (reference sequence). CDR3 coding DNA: TGCAGTGCTAGTAGGGGGGGGCCCCCTCGGGATACGCAGTATTTT. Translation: CSASRGGPPRDTQYF.

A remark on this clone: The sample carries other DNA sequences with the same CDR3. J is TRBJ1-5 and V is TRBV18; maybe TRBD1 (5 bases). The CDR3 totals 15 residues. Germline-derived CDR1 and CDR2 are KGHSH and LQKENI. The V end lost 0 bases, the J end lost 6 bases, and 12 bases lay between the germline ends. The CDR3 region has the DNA TGTGCCAGCTCACCACCCGGGGGGGAGGGTCAGCCCCAGCATTTT. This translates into CASSPPGGEGQPQHF.

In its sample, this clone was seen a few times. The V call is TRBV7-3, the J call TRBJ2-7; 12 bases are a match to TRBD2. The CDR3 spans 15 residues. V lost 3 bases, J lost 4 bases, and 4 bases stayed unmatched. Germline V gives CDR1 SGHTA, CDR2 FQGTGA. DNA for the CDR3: TGTGCCAGCAGCTTGTCTAGCGGGGGGGCGTACGAGCAGTACTTC. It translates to CASSLSSGGAYEQYF. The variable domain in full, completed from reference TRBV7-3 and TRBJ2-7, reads GAGVSQTPSNKVTEKGKYVELRCDPISGHTALYWYRQSLGQGPEFLIYFQGTGAADDSGLPNDRFFAVRPEGSVSTLKIQRTERGDSAVYLCASSLSSGGAYEQYFGPGTRLTVT.

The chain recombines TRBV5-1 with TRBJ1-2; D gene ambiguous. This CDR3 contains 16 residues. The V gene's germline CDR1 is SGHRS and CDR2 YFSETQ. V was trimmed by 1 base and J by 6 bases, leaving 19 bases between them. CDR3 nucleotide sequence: TGCGCCAGCAGCTTGACCGGAGCCGACGCAAGGAATGGCTACACCTTC. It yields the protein CASSLTGADARNGYTF.

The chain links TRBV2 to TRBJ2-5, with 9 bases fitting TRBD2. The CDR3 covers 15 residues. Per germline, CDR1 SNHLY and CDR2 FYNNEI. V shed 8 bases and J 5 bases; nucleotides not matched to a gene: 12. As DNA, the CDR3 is TGTGCCAGCGTGAGGGGGCTAGCGGGGAGGGAGACCCAGTACTTC. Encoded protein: CASVRGLAGRETQYF.

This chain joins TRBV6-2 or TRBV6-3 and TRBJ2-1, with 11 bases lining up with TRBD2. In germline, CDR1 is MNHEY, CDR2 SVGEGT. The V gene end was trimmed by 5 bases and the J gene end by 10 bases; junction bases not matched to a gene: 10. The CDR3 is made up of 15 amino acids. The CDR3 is CASSDLAGGDPEQFF. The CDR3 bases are TGTGCCAGCAGTGACTTAGCGGGGGGGGATCCCGAGCAGTTCTTC.

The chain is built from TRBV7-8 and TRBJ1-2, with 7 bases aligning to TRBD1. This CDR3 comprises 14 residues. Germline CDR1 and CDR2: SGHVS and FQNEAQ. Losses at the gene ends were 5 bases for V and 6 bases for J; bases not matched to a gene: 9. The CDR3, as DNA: TGTGCCAGCAGCCTCGACAGGGCGAGCGATGGCTACACCTTC. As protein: CASSLDRASDGYTF. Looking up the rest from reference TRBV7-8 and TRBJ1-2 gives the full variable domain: GAGVSQSPRYKVAKRGQDVALRCDPISGHVSLFWYQQALGQGPEFLTYFQNEAQLDKSGLPSDRFFAERPEGSVSTLKIQRTQQEDSAVYLCASSLDRASDGYTFGSGTRLTVV.

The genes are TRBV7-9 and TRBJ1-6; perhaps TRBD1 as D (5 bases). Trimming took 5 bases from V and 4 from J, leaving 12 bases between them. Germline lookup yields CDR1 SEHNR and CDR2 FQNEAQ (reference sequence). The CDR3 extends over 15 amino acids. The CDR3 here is CASSRREGYNSPLHF. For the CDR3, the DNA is TGTGCCAGCAGCCGCAGGGAGGGTTATAATTCACCCCTCCACTTT.

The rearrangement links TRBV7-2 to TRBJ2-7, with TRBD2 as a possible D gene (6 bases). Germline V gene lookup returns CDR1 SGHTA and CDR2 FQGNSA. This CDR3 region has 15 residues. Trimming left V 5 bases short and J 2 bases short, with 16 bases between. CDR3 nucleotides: TGTGCCAGCAGCCGCCGGGGGATATTACCCTACGAGCAGTACTTC. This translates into CASSRRGILPYEQYF.

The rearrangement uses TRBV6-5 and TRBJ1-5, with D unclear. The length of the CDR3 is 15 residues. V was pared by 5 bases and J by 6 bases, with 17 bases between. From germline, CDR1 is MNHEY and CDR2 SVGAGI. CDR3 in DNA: TGTGCCAGCAGTCCCGAGGGCGCACGGCCTCAGCCCCAGCATTTT. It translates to CASSPEGARPQPQHF.

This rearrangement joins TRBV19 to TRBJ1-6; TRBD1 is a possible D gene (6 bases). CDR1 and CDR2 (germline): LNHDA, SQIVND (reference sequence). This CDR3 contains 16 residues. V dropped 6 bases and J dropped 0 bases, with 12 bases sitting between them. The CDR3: CASRGAQSSYNSPLHF. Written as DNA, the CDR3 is TGTGCCAGTAGGGGGGCACAGAGCTCCTATAATTCACCCCTCCACTTT. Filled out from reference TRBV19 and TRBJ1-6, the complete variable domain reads DGGITQSPKYLFRKEGQNVTLSCEQNLNHDAMYWYRQDPGQGLRLIYYSQIVNDFQKGDIAEGYSVSREKKESFPLTVTSAQKNPTAFYLCASRGAQSSYNSPLHFGNGTRLTVT.

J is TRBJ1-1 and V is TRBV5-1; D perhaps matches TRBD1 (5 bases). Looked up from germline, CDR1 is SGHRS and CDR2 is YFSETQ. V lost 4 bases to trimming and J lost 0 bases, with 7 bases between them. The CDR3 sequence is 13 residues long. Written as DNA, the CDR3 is TGCGCCAGCAGCGGACAAGTGAACACTGAAGCTTTCTTT. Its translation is CASSGQVNTEAFF.

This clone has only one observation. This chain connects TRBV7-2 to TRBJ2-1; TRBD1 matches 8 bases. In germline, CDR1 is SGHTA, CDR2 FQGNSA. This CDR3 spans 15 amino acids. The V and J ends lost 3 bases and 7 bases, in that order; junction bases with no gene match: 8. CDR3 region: CASSFRTGNRNEQFF. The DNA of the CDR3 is TGTGCCAGCAGCTTTAGGACAGGGAACAGGAATGAGCAGTTCTTC.

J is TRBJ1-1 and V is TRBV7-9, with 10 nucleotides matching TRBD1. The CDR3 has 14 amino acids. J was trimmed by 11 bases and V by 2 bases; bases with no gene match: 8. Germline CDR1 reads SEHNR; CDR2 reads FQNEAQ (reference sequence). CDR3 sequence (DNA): TGTGCCAGCAGCTTAAGAGGACAGGGGGTTCGGGCTTTCTTT. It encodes CASSLRGQGVRAFF.

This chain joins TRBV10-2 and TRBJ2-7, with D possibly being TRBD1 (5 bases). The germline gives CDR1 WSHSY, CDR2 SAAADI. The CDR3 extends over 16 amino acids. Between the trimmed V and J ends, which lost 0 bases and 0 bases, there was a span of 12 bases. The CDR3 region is CASSESRTQNSYEQYF. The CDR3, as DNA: TGCGCCAGCAGTGAGTCTAGGACACAAAACTCCTACGAGCAGTACTTC.

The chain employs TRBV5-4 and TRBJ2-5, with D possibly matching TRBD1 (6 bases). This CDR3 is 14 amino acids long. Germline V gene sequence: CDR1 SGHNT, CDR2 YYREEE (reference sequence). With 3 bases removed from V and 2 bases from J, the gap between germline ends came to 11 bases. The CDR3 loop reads CASSSGTRQETQYF. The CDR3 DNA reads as TGTGCCAGCAGCTCCGGGACACGACAAGAGACCCAGTACTTC.

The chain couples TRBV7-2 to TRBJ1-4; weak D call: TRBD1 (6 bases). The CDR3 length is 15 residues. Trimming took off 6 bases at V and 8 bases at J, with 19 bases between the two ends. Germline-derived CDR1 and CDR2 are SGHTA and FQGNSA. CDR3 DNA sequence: TGTGCCAGCAGGCGGCGTGCAGGGGCCGTGGAAAAACTGTTTTTT. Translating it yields CASRRRAGAVEKLFF.

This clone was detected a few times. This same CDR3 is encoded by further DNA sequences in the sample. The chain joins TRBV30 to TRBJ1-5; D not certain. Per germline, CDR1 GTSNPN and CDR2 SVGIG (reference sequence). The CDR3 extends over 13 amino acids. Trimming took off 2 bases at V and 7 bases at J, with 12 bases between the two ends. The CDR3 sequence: CAWSRGFGQPQHF. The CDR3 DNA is TGTGCCTGGAGTAGAGGGTTCGGCCAGCCCCAGCATTTT.

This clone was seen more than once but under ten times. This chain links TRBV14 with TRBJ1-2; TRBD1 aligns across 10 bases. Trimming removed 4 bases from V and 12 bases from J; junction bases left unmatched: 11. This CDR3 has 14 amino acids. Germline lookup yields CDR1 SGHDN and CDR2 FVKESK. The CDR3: CASSRSTGGLGDTF. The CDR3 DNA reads TGTGCCAGCAGCCGATCGACAGGGGGCTTAGGCGACACCTTC.

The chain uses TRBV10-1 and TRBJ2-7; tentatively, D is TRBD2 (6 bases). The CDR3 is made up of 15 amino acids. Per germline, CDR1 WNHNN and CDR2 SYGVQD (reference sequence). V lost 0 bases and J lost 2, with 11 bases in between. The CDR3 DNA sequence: TGCGCCAGCAGTGAGTCGGGACTCTCCACCTACGAGCAGTACTTC. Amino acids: CASSESGLSTYEQYF.

CDR3 in amino acids: CASSIDDNRETQYF. DNA of the CDR3: TGTGCCAGTAGTATAGATGACAATCGAGAGACCCAGTACTTC. This rearrangement joins TRBV19 to TRBJ2-5; no definite D call. Germline CDR1 reads LNHDA; CDR2 reads SQIVND (reference sequence). This CDR3 contains 14 residues. The V and J ends lost 0 bases and 4 bases respectively, with 9 bases between them.

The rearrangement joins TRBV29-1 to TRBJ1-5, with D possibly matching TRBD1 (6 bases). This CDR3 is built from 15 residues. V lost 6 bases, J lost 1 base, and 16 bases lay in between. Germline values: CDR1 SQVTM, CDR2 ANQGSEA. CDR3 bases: TGCAGCGTCGTACAACAGGGCTGGAGCAATCAGCCCCAGCATTTT. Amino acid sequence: CSVVQQGWSNQPQHF.

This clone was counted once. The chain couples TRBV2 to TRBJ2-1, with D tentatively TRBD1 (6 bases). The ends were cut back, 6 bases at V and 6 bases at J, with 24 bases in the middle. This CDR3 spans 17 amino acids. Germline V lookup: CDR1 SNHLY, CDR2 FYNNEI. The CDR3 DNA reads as TGTGCCAGCAGCAAATCCACGGCGACAGGCGGGTTCAATGAGCAGTTCTTC. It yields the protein CASSKSTATGGFNEQFF.

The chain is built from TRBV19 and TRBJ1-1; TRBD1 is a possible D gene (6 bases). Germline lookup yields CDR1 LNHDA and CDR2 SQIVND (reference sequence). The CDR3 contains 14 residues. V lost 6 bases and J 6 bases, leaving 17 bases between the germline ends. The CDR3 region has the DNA TGTGCCAGTAGAGGTTGGCAGGGGCACGCTGAAGCTTTCTTT. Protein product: CASRGWQGHAEAFF.